This paragraph reports one T cell receptor beta chain. Authors' analysis steps: Researchers report that nucleated cell counts were estimated from reference gene primer amplification. Sequencing used immunoSEQ multiplex PCR; TCRdb keeps in-frame clones, though not all of them. The V and J calls and clone size are taken from that table; D and trimming were inferred from the DNA. The sample holds 150,000 to 200,000 clones, approximately 85% seen once. The sample is drawn from a study of blood T cell repertoires in COVID-19. CDR1 is MNHEY, CDR2 SVGAGI, per germline. CDR3 length: 13 residues. V shed 11 bases and J shed 7 bases, with 15 bases lying between them.

Sequencing was done on a sample of peripheral blood. This chain links TRBV6-5 with TRBJ1-6; tentatively, D is TRBD1 (5 bases). The source of this sequence is a man between 60 and 70 years old with active or convalescent COVID-19. The CDR3 region is CAAGTRENSPLHF. The CDR3 region has the DNA TGTGCCGCGGGGACCCGCGAGAATTCACCCCTCCACTTT.